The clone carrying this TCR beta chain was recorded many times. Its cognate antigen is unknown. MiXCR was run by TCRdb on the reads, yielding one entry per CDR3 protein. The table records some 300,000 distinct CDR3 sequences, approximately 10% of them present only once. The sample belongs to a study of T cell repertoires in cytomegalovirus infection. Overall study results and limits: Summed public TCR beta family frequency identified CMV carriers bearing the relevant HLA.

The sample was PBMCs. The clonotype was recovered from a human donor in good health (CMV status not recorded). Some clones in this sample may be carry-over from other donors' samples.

The CDR3 spells CASSQGQYYGYTF. The CDR3 region has the DNA TGTGCCAGCAGCCAAGGGCAATACTATGGCTACACCTTC. The chain carries TRBV7-3 and TRBJ1-2; D unclear. Deletions cut 5 bases from V and 3 bases from J, with 10 bases between. This CDR3 has 13 residues. The germline CDR1 and CDR2 sequences are SGHTA and FQGTGA.